The 12 T cell receptor beta chains given below trace back to one sample, sequenced in a study of lung T cells in sarcoidosis with Löfgren's syndrome. Using its own MiXCR run on the reads, TCRdb lists one record per CDR3 protein. Counted here are 50,000 to 65,000 distinct CDR3 sequences, 21% occurring once; the ten biggest clones make up about 2%. Specimen: CD4+ T cells from PBMCs. The receptor set was obtained from a human donor with sarcoidosis (Löfgren's syndrome or another form), or a control subject (not recorded which).

A note on this clonotype: Germline and junction disagree at one end, which may indicate a read error. The rearrangement links TRBV28 to TRBJ2-5, with 14 bases aligning to TRBD2. Germline CDR1 reads MDHEN; CDR2 reads SYDVKM. This CDR3 has 16 amino acids. The CDR3 DNA reads as TGTGCCGGCAGTCTCGGGACTAGCGGGGGACAAGAGACCCAGTACTTC. Residues: CAGSLGTSGGQETQYF.

This clonotype has only a few counts. This chain uses TRBV18 with TRBJ2-3; 8 bases map to TRBD2. The CDR3 loop spans 15 amino acids. Germline V gives CDR1 KGHSH, CDR2 LQKENI. V dropped 4 bases and J dropped 5; count of bases not matched to a gene: 8. The CDR3 sequence: CASSLTSGREDTQYF. CDR3 sequence (DNA): TGTGCCAGCTCACTAACTAGCGGACGGGAAGATACGCAGTATTTT.

This clonotype was detected a few times. The V and J genes are TRBV4-3 and TRBJ2-7, with D uncertain. The germline V and J ends were trimmed by 7 bases and 5 bases, with 12 bases remaining between them. The CDR3 has 12 residues. CDR1 is LGHNA and CDR2 is YSLEER in the germline V gene. This CDR3 is CASTRKGDEQYF. CDR3 in DNA: TGCGCCAGCACCCGGAAGGGCGACGAGCAGTACTTC.

Of note for this clonotype: One end of the junction fails to match germline, which may point to a read error. The chain has TRBV4-1 and TRBJ1-5, with a tentative D call TRBD1 (5 bases). Per the germline V gene, CDR1 is MGHRA and CDR2 is YSYEKL. The CDR3 loop spans 13 amino acids. The CDR3 loop is CASSLGAWQPLHF. CDR3 nucleotide sequence: TGCGCCAGCAGCCTAGGGGCTTGGCAGCCCCTGCATTTT.

In the case of this clonotype: At one boundary the junction diverges from the germline segment, which might be a read error. The genes are TRBV19 and TRBJ1-2; no firm D call. CDR1 and CDR2 (germline): LNHDA, SQIVND (reference sequence). The CDR3 runs to 12 residues. CDR3 sequence reads: CANSISNYGYTF. CDR3 nucleotide sequence: TGTGCCAATAGTATTTCGAACTATGGCTACACCTTC.

This clonotype was counted ten times or more. The chain is built from TRBV6-1 and TRBJ2-7; TRBD1 aligns across 8 bases. The J segment lost 2 bases and the V segment lost 7 bases, leaving 13 bases of the junction unmatched. CDR1 is MNHNS and CDR2 is SASEGT in the germline V gene. This CDR3 comprises 16 residues. Written as DNA, the CDR3 is TGTGCCAGCACTTCTTGGGGGGACAGGAGAACCTACGAGCAGTACTTC. Protein product: CASTSWGDRRTYEQYF.

For this clonotype: A much bigger clone sits one base away, suggesting this may be a read error. The chain uses TRBV7-2 and TRBJ1-4; maybe TRBD1 (5 bases). Trimming removed 11 bases from V and 2 bases from J, with 15 bases in between. Germline V gives CDR1 SGHTA, CDR2 FQGNSA. This CDR3 has 14 residues. CDR3 sequence (DNA): TGTGCCGGCCAAGAGACAGCTACTAATGAAAAACTGTTTTTT. As protein: CAGQETATNEKLFF.

This clonotype was recorded a few times. The rearrangement uses TRBV19 and TRBJ2-3; D not resolved. Germline V gives CDR1 LNHDA, CDR2 SQIVND (reference sequence). V was clipped by 5 bases and J by 6 bases, with 12 bases between them. The CDR3 is made up of 13 amino acids. CDR3 loop: CASSPSSRDTQYF. CDR3 DNA: TGTGCCAGTAGTCCCTCCTCTCGGGATACGCAGTATTTT.

The chain has TRBV28 and TRBJ1-4; D gene uncertain. CDR3 length: 14 residues. Germline V gene data show CDR1 as MDHEN and CDR2 as SYDVKM. V was clipped by 7 bases and J by 8 bases, with 17 bases between them. CDR3 protein: CASTSSTFIEKLFF. CDR3 DNA sequence: TGTGCCAGCACCAGCTCGACCTTCATCGAAAAACTGTTTTTT.

This clonotype was observed many times. The V call is TRBV7-2, the J call TRBJ2-3, with D hard to call. From germline, CDR1 is SGHTA and CDR2 FQGNSA. The CDR3 extends over 13 amino acids. Trimming left V 2 bases short and J 8 bases short, with 11 bases between. CDR3 DNA sequence: TGTGCCAGCAGCTTACCCCCCCGCCTTACGCAGTATTTT. Translation gives CASSLPPRLTQYF.

This clonotype occurred many times. V and J are TRBV20-1 and TRBJ2-1, with TRBD1 as a possible D gene (5 bases). The V gene lost 6 bases and the J gene lost 0 bases, with 21 bases spanning the gap. Germline V gives CDR1 DFQATT, CDR2 SNEGSKA (reference sequence). The CDR3 is 17 amino acids. The CDR3 loop reads CSARVGRVQSSYNEQFF. The CDR3 region has the DNA TGCAGTGCCCGCGTGGGCAGGGTTCAAAGCTCCTACAATGAGCAGTTCTTC.

This clonotype was seen many times. CDR3 loop: CASRRQMFQETQYF. The CDR3 DNA reads TGTGCCAGCAGGAGACAGATGTTCCAAGAGACCCAGTACTTC. V is TRBV12-3 or TRBV12-4 and J is TRBJ2-5; D perhaps matches TRBD1 (5 bases). The CDR3 is 14 residues long. V was cut by 6 bases and J by 1 base, with 12 bases left in between.